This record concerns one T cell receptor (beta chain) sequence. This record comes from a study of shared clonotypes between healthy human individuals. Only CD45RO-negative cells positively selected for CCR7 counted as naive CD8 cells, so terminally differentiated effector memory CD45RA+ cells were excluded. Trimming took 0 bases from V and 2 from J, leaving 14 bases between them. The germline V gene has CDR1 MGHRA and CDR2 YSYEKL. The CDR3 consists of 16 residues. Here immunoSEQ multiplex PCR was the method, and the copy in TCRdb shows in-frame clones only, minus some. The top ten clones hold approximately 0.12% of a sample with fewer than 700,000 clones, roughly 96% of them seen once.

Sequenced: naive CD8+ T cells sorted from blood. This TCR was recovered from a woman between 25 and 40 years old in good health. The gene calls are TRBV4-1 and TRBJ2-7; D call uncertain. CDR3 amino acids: CASSQDSLEAAYEQYF. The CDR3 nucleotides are TGCGCCAGCAGCCAAGATTCCCTAGAGGCGGCCTACGAGCAGTACTTC.